This entry lists 16 T cell receptor beta chains sequenced from one sample in a study of CD8+CD57+ T cells in acquired aplastic anemia. TCR beta VDJ and CDR3 profiling used genomic DNA as template. TCRdb processed the reads anew with MiXCR; each CDR3 protein has one entry. This table holds about 420,000 distinct CDR3 sequences, around 72% found once. Sequencing was performed on sorted CD4+, CD8+, or CD8+CD57+ T cells (not recorded which) from PBMCs. The receptors were gathered from a human donor in good health, serving as a control.

This clonotype was seen just once. The V call is TRBV9, the J call TRBJ2-7; D gene unclear. Germline V CDR1 and CDR2: SGDLS, YYNGEE. The V and J ends lost 4 bases and 2 bases respectively, with 13 bases between them. The CDR3 is 14 amino acids. The chain's CDR3 is CASSLPSPPYEQYF. The CDR3 DNA follows: TGTGCCAGCAGCTTACCCTCCCCCCCCTACGAGCAGTACTTC.

The chain employs TRBV11-2 and TRBJ2-1, with D unclear. This CDR3 is built from 15 residues. Looked up from germline, CDR1 is SGHAT and CDR2 is FQNNGV. Trimming pared 5 bases from V and 0 bases from J, leaving 11 bases between. This CDR3 reads CASSRTDSSYNEQFF. CDR3 sequence (DNA): TGTGCCAGCAGCCGGACGGATAGCTCCTACAATGAGCAGTTCTTC.

The CDR3 region is CASSFGAQSGRSGEGTYEQYF. As DNA, the CDR3 is TGCGCCAGCAGCTTCGGCGCCCAAAGTGGTAGGTCAGGAGAGGGAACGTACGAGCAGTACTTC. V is TRBV5-1 and J is TRBJ2-7; maybe TRBD2 (5 bases). V was trimmed by 2 bases and J by 4 bases, leaving 34 bases between them. The CDR3 runs to 21 residues. The V gene's germline CDR1 is SGHRS and CDR2 YFSETQ.

V usage is TRBV9 and J usage is TRBJ1-5; D not resolved. Germline V lookup: CDR1 SGDLS, CDR2 YYNGEE. Trimming stripped 5 bases from V and 12 bases from J, with 21 bases between. This CDR3 is 14 amino acids long. CDR3 coding DNA: TGTGCCAGCAGGATCAGTACTAGGAATCGGCTCCAGCATTTT. This sequence encodes CASRISTRNRLQHF.

Points on this clonotype: Germline is not matched at one junction end, which may reflect a read error. The V and J genes are TRBV7-9 and TRBJ1-4; D perhaps matches TRBD1 (6 bases). The germline CDR1 and CDR2 sequences are SEHNR and FQNEAQ (reference sequence). This CDR3 comprises 14 residues. CDR3 in amino acids: CATSRARGAQNFVF. The DNA for the CDR3 is TGTGCCACCTCGCGGGCCCGGGGGGCCCAGAACTTCGTGTTT.

The sample holds many counts of this clonotype. CDR3 amino acids: CSAITTGSDTEAFF. As DNA, the CDR3 is TGCAGTGCTATTACGACAGGGTCCGACACTGAAGCTTTCTTT. This sequence joins TRBV20-1 and TRBJ1-1, with TRBD1 matching over 7 bases. CDR3 length: 14 amino acids. The V and J ends lost 4 bases and 3 bases, in that order; junction bases with no gene match: 8. The germline V gene encodes CDR1 DFQATT and CDR2 SNEGSKA (reference sequence).

As regards this clonotype: The germline gene is not matched at one end of the junction; a read error may be the cause. CDR3 sequence: CASSADRSRSGNAIYF. The CDR3 DNA is TGTGCCAGCAGCGCGGACAGGAGCCGCTCTGGAAACGCCATATATTTT. The chain joins TRBV9 to TRBJ1-3, with 7 bases fitting TRBD1. The V gene's germline CDR1 is SGDLS and CDR2 YYNGEE. This CDR3 spans 16 amino acids.

The J gene is TRBJ1-4, the V gene TRBV7-6; D gene unclear. The CDR3 runs to 15 residues. Germline assignment: CDR1 SGHVS and CDR2 FNYEAQ. The V gene lost 1 base and the J gene lost 16 bases, with 22 bases spanning the gap. DNA of the CDR3: TGTGCCAGCAGCTTAGGAGGAGGCAGGAACGGGTACGAGTTTTTT. Protein: CASSLGGGRNGYEFF. The full variable domain, its missing parts supplied by reference TRBV7-6 and TRBJ1-4, is GAGVSQSPRYKVTKRGQDVALRCDPISGHVSLYWYRQALGQGPEFLTYFNYEAQQDKSGLPNDRFSAERPEGSISTLTIQRTEQRDSAMYRCASSLGGGRNGYEFFGSGTQLSVL.

The chain has TRBV9 and TRBJ2-7, with a tentative D call TRBD2 (5 bases). Looked up from germline, CDR1 is SGDLS and CDR2 is YYNGEE. The CDR3 is 14 amino acids. V was cut by 0 bases and J by 7 bases, with 14 bases left in between. This chain's CDR3 is CASSVGGNPAEQYF. CDR3 sequence (DNA): TGTGCCAGCAGCGTAGGAGGGAACCCCGCTGAGCAGTACTTC.

This clonotype occurred many times. V gene TRBV7-6 combines with J gene TRBJ2-2; D possibly corresponds to TRBD1 (5 bases). The length of the CDR3 is 14 residues. In germline, CDR1 is SGHVS, CDR2 FNYEAQ. The germline V and J ends were trimmed by 5 bases and 4 bases, with 11 bases remaining between them. The CDR3 nucleotides read TGTGCCAGCAGCCCCGGCAGGGCCACCGGGGAGCTGTTTTTT. This gives the protein CASSPGRATGELFF. The full variable domain, its missing parts supplied by reference TRBV7-6 and TRBJ2-2, is GAGVSQSPRYKVTKRGQDVALRCDPISGHVSLYWYRQALGQGPEFLTYFNYEAQQDKSGLPNDRFSAERPEGSISTLTIQRTEQRDSAMYRCASSPGRATGELFFGEGSRLTVL.

In its sample, this clonotype was seen many times. The gene calls are TRBV5-5 and TRBJ2-5; 11 positions match TRBD2. Losses at the gene ends were 0 bases for V and 1 base for J; bases not matched to a gene: 8. The CDR3 loop spans 18 amino acids. The germline V gene has CDR1 SGHKS and CDR2 YYEKEE (reference sequence). The CDR3 DNA follows: TGTGCCAGCAGCTTGGCCAGGCTAGCGGGGGGTTCCCAAGAGACCCAGTACTTC. As protein: CASSLARLAGGSQETQYF.

This clonotype was detected only once. V and J are TRBV7-2 and TRBJ2-5; D is perhaps TRBD1 (6 bases). The germline V gene encodes CDR1 SGHTA and CDR2 FQGNSA. The CDR3 is made up of 14 amino acids. Trimming removed 4 bases at V and 7 bases at J, with 16 bases between. For the CDR3, the DNA is TGTGCCAGCAGCTCCAGGGGTTCACCCCTGACCCAGTACTTC. Its translation is CASSSRGSPLTQYF.

The chain has TRBV19 and TRBJ1-2; unclear D gene. This CDR3 is 16 amino acids long. The V gene's germline CDR1 is LNHDA and CDR2 SQIVND (reference sequence). V lost 2 bases, J lost 2 bases, and 15 bases lay in between. The CDR3: CASSISPGGGNYGYTF. The CDR3 region has the DNA TGTGCCAGTAGTATAAGCCCCGGCGGAGGAAACTATGGCTACACCTTC. Combining the CDR3 with reference TRBV19 and TRBJ1-2 gives the whole variable domain DGGITQSPKYLFRKEGQNVTLSCEQNLNHDAMYWYRQDPGQGLRLIYYSQIVNDFQKGDIAEGYSVSREKKESFPLTVTSAQKNPTAFYLCASSISPGGGNYGYTFGSGTRLTVV.

The sample holds one count of this clonotype. The chain is built from TRBV4-3 and TRBJ2-5; D ambiguous. The CDR3 has 11 amino acids. V was trimmed by 3 bases and J by 7 bases, leaving 6 bases between them. Germline assignment: CDR1 LGHNA and CDR2 YSLEER. The CDR3 reads CASSHGRTQYF. The DNA for the CDR3 is TGCGCCAGCAGCCACGGACGGACCCAGTACTTC.

In this sample, this clonotype turned up a few times. This sequence joins TRBV19 and TRBJ2-1, with 12 bases aligning to TRBD1. The CDR3 is made up of 17 amino acids. The J segment lost 3 bases and the V segment lost 5 bases, leaving 8 bases of the junction unmatched. Germline CDR1 and CDR2: LNHDA and SQIVND (reference sequence). The CDR3 sequence: CASSAGTGGASYNEQFF. The CDR3 coding sequence is TGTGCCAGTAGTGCCGGGACAGGGGGCGCAAGCTACAATGAGCAGTTCTTC.

The genes are TRBV25-1 and TRBJ1-4; 9 bases map to TRBD1. Germline loops: CDR1 MGHDK, CDR2 SYGVNS. The CDR3 is 16 residues long. V was pared by 1 base and J by 5 bases, with 5 bases of the junction left unmatched. For the CDR3, the DNA is TGTGCCAGCAGTGAATTCCACGGGACAGGGAATGAAAAACTGTTTTTT. Its translation is CASSEFHGTGNEKLFF. The variable domain in full, completed from reference TRBV25-1 and TRBJ1-4, reads EADIYQTPRYLVIGTGKKITLECSQTMGHDKMYWYQQDPGMELHLIHYSYGVNSTEKGDLSSESTVSRIRTEHFPLTLESARPSHTSQYLCASSEFHGTGNEKLFFGSGTQLSVL.